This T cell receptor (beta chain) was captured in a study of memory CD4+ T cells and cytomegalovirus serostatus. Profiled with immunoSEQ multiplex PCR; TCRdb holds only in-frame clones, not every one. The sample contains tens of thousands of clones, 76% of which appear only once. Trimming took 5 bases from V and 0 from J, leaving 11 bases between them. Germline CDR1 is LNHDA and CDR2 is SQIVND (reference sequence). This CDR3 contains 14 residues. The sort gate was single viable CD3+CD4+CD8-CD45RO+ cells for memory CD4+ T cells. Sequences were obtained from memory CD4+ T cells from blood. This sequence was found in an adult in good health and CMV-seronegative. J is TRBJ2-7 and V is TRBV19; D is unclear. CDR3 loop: CASSLTDYSYEQYF. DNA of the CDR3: TGTGCCAGTAGTCTGACTGATTACTCCTACGAGCAGTACTTC.